The 10 T cell receptor beta chains in this list originate from one sample, sequenced in a study of CD8+CD57+ T cells in acquired aplastic anemia. Profiling that covered TCR beta VDJ and CDR3 relied on genomic DNA as its template. TCRdb re-called the reads with MiXCR, one entry per CDR3 protein. Of about 190,000 distinct CDR3 sequences listed, roughly 64% are singletons. Sequenced material: sorted CD4+, CD8+, or CD8+CD57+ T cells (not recorded which) from PBMCs. Receptors were obtained from a human donor with severe aplastic anemia or a healthy control (not recorded which).

V usage is TRBV9 and J usage is TRBJ1-4; D might be TRBD1 (6 bases). The CDR3 extends over 15 amino acids. In germline, CDR1 is SGDLS, CDR2 YYNGEE. V was cut by 3 bases and J by 6 bases, with 15 bases left in between. DNA for the CDR3: TGTGCCAGCAGCGATCGAGGACAGTTAGATGAAAAACTGTTTTTT. Its protein product is CASSDRGQLDEKLFF.

The genes are TRBV7-9 and TRBJ2-7, with TRBD1 matching 8 bases. The V gene's germline CDR1 is SEHNR and CDR2 FQNEAQ (reference sequence). V was pared by 5 bases and J by 3 bases, with 6 bases of the junction left unmatched. This CDR3 comprises 14 residues. This chain's CDR3 is CASSAGTGFYEQYF. The CDR3 nucleotides read TGTGCCAGCAGCGCGGGGACAGGTTTCTACGAGCAGTACTTC. Looking up the rest from reference TRBV7-9 and TRBJ2-7 gives the full variable domain: DTGVSQNPRHKITKRGQNVTFRCDPISEHNRLYWYRQTLGQGPEFLTYFQNEAQLEKSRLLSDRFSAERPKGSFSTLEIQRTEQGDSAMYLCASSAGTGFYEQYFGPGTRLTVT.

The chain couples TRBV10-3 to TRBJ2-7; 10 bases line up with TRBD1. Germline assignment: CDR1 ENHRY and CDR2 SYGVKD. CDR3 size: 14 residues. The V and J ends lost 4 bases and 3 bases, in that order; junction bases with no gene match: 3. The CDR3 region is CAISGTGGNYEQYF. For the CDR3, the DNA is TGTGCCATCAGTGGGACAGGGGGTAACTACGAGCAGTACTTC.

V is TRBV6-1 and J is TRBJ1-5, with D possibly being TRBD1 (5 bases). Trimming cost V 7 bases and J 5 bases, with 12 bases left between them. The CDR3 is 13 amino acids. Germline V gives CDR1 MNHNS, CDR2 SASEGT. This CDR3 reads CASMDWGDQPQHF. CDR3 nucleotide sequence: TGTGCCAGCATGGATTGGGGGGATCAGCCCCAGCATTTT.

V usage is TRBV3-2 and J usage is TRBJ2-7; TRBD1 was called by the table and not checked on the DNA. TRBV3-2 is classified as a pseudogene. The CDR3 is 19 residues long. Here the CDR3 reads CASSQEGTGFFREDYEQYF. CDR3 coding DNA: TGTGCCAGCAGCCAAGAAGGGACAGGTTTCTTCCGGGAGGACTACGAGCAGTACTTC.

This clonotype was counted at least ten times. This chain links TRBV9 with TRBJ2-1; no definite D call. The V gene's germline CDR1 is SGDLS and CDR2 YYNGEE. V was shortened by 4 bases and J by 9 bases, with 11 bases between the two germline ends. The CDR3 length is 12 residues. In DNA, the CDR3 is TGTGCCAGCAGCCCTGGGGTCGTTGAGCAGTTCTTC. Its protein is CASSPGVVEQFF.

This clonotype was found a few times. The chain carries TRBV10-3 and TRBJ2-2; a weak D match, TRBD2 (6 bases). CDR3 length: 14 residues. V was shortened by 6 bases and J by 5 bases, with 13 bases between the two germline ends. Germline V lookup: CDR1 ENHRY, CDR2 SYGVKD. In DNA form, the CDR3 reads TGTGCCATCAGCCCAGGGAGGTTGACCGGGGAGCTGTTTTTT. Its protein is CAISPGRLTGELFF.

A single count supports this clonotype. The chain combines TRBV2 with TRBJ2-7; 7 nucleotides match TRBD1. CDR1 SNHLY and CDR2 FYNNEI come from the germline V gene. V dropped 5 bases and J dropped 6; count of bases not matched to a gene: 7. The CDR3 is 13 residues long. This chain's CDR3 is CASSRDSLSEQYF. CDR3 sequence (DNA): TGTGCCAGCAGTCGGGACAGCTTGAGCGAGCAGTACTTC.

The chain joins TRBV10-3 to TRBJ2-1, with 10 bases aligning to TRBD2. Germline CDR1 reads ENHRY; CDR2 reads SYGVKD. V lost 7 bases to trimming and J lost 7 bases; unmatched junction nucleotides: 10. The CDR3 sequence is 15 residues long. DNA for the CDR3: TGTGCCATCAAACCTCTAGCGGGAGACCTTAATGAGCAGTTCTTC. It yields the protein CAIKPLAGDLNEQFF.

This chain links TRBV7-9 with TRBJ2-5, with TRBD2 identical over 16 bases. The length of the CDR3 is 18 residues. In germline, CDR1 is SEHNR, CDR2 FQNEAQ (reference sequence). V trimming: 2 bases; J trimming: 0 bases; junction bases outside the gene matches: 3. The CDR3 loop is CASSLPGLAGGYQETQYF. For the CDR3, the DNA is TGTGCCAGCAGCTTACCGGGACTAGCGGGGGGGTACCAAGAGACCCAGTACTTC. The full variable domain, rest sourced from reference TRBV7-9 and TRBJ2-5, is DTGVSQNPRHKITKRGQNVTFRCDPISEHNRLYWYRQTLGQGPEFLTYFQNEAQLEKSRLLSDRFSAERPKGSFSTLEIQRTEQGDSAMYLCASSLPGLAGGYQETQYFGPGTRLLVL.